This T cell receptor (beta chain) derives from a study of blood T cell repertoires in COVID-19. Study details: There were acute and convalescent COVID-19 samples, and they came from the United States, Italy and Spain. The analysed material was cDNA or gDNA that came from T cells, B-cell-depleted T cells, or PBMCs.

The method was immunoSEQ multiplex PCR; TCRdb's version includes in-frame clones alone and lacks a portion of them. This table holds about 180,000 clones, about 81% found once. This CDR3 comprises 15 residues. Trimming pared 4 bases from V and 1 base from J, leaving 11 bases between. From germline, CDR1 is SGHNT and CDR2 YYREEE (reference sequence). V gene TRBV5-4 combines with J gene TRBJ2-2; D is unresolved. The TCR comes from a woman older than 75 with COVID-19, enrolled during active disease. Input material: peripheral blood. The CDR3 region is CASSDKSRNTGELFF. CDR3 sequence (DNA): TGTGCCAGCAGCGATAAATCTAGGAACACCGGGGAGCTGTTTTTT.